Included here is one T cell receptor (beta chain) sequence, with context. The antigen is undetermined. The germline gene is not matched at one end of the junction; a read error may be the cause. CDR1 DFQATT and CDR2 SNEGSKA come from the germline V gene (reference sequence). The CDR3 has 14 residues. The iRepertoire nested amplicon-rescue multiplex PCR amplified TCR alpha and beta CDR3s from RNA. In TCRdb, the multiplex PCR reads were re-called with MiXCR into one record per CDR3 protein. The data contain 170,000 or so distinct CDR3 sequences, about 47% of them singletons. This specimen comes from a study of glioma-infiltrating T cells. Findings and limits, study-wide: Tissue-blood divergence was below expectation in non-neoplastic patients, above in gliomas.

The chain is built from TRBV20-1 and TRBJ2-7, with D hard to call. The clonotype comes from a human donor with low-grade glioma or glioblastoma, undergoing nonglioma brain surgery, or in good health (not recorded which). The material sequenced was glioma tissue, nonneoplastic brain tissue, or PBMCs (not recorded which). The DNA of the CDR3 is TGCAGTGCTAGAAACTACCCTGTATCCTACGAGCAGAACTTC. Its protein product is CSARNYPVSYEQNF.